The 30 T cell receptor beta chains listed next were all sequenced from one sample in a study of early T cells in non-severe SARS-CoV-2 infection. A single record per CDR3 protein comes from TCRdb applying MiXCR to the 5' RACE reads. The table includes approximately 37,000 distinct CDR3 sequences, approximately 8.7% detected once. The sample consisted of whole blood, taken at baseline. The receptor source for this set is an adult who was a healthcare worker with PCR-confirmed SARS-CoV-2 infection or an uninfected control (not recorded which).

Ten or more counts support this clonotype. The junction and the germline gene differ at one end; a read error may be behind it. The chain employs TRBV11-2 and TRBJ1-1; D is uncertain. This CDR3 has 15 residues. Looked up from germline, CDR1 is SGHAT and CDR2 is FQNNGV. The CDR3 spells CASSLETVPNTEAFF. The CDR3 DNA reads TGTGCCAGCAGCCTAGAGACGGTACCGAACACTGAAGCTTTCTTT.

Ten or more counts support this clonotype. V and J are TRBV6-5 and TRBJ1-1; D might be TRBD1 (5 bases). V lost 6 bases and J lost 3, with 11 bases in between. In germline, CDR1 is MNHEY, CDR2 SVGAGI. The CDR3 loop spans 13 amino acids. DNA of the CDR3: TGTGCCAGCAGGATCAGGGTTGACACTGAAGCTTTCTTT. Residues: CASRIRVDTEAFF.

This clonotype showed up many times. This chain connects TRBV11-3 to TRBJ2-1; 8 bases are a match to TRBD1. There are 15 residues in the CDR3. V gave up 6 bases and J gave up 6 bases; unmatched junction bases: 10. The germline gives CDR1 SGHNT, CDR2 YENEEA. DNA of the CDR3: TGTGCCAGCAGTCGACAGGGGTTGGGGGTCAATGAGCAGTTCTTC. Translated: CASSRQGLGVNEQFF.

The chain recombines TRBV14 with TRBJ2-3; the match to TRBD1 covers 9 bases. J lost 6 bases, V lost 1 base, and 5 bases had no gene match. CDR3 size: 15 residues. Germline CDR1 is SGHDN and CDR2 is FVKESK. This CDR3 reads CASSQVGTGLDTQYF. CDR3 coding DNA: TGTGCCAGCAGCCAAGTTGGGACAGGGTTGGATACGCAGTATTTT.

This clonotype has only a few counts. This chain joins TRBV6-5 and TRBJ2-1; D is uncertain. The CDR3 runs 10 residues. Germline assignment: CDR1 MNHEY and CDR2 SVGAGI. Trimming took 8 bases from V and 10 from J, leaving 9 bases between them. Here the CDR3 reads CASGIREQFF. The DNA for the CDR3 is TGTGCCAGCGGGATTAGGGAGCAGTTCTTC.

V and J are TRBV29-1 and TRBJ1-1; possible D gene TRBD1, 6 bases. This CDR3 has 12 amino acids. Germline V gives CDR1 SQVTM, CDR2 ANQGSEA. Trimming shortened V by 6 bases and J by 3 bases, and 11 bases separated the two germline ends. The CDR3 nucleotides are TGCAGCGTGGGACGGACAGACACTGAAGCTTTCTTT. Its protein is CSVGRTDTEAFF.

In nucleotides, the CDR3 is TGCAGTGCTAGTGCCACCCAGGGGATTGCCGGGGAGCTGTTTTTT. Its translation: CSASATQGIAGELFF. The V gene is TRBV20-1, the J gene TRBJ2-2; D may be TRBD1 (6 bases). The germline CDR1 and CDR2 sequences are DFQATT and SNEGSKA (reference sequence). V shed 3 bases and J shed 6 bases, with 17 bases lying between them. The CDR3 length is 15 residues.

The chain uses TRBV20-1 and TRBJ1-2; the match to TRBD1 covers 10 bases. This CDR3 spans 13 amino acids. CDR1 DFQATT and CDR2 SNEGSKA come from the germline V gene (reference sequence). After removal of 3 bases from V and 7 bases from J, the junction contained 5 bases not matched to a gene. The CDR3 loop is CSARPGQGTGYTF. DNA of the CDR3: TGCAGTGCTAGGCCGGGACAGGGGACTGGCTACACCTTC.

In this sample, this clonotype turned up a few times. The rearrangement uses TRBV5-4 and TRBJ2-7; the match to TRBD1 covers 9 bases. V lost 3 bases, J lost 4 bases, and 11 bases stayed unmatched. The CDR3 consists of 16 residues. Germline CDR1 SGHNT, CDR2 YYREEE (reference sequence). CDR3: CASSSGQGKLRYEQYF. The CDR3 DNA is TGTGCCAGCAGCTCCGGACAGGGGAAATTACGGTACGAGCAGTACTTC.

This clonotype was seen ten or more times. Its ends do not fully match the called genes, so a read error is possible. The chain carries TRBV3-1 and TRBJ2-7; D is unclear. Germline-derived CDR1 and CDR2 are LGHDT and YNNKEL (reference sequence). The CDR3 runs to 12 residues. CDR3 protein: CASGPAPYEQYF. In nucleotides, the CDR3 is TGTGCCAGCGGGCCGGCTCCATACGAACAGTACTTC.

This clonotype has just a few counts. The J gene is TRBJ1-1, the V gene TRBV10-2; D unclear. V was shortened by 0 bases and J by 5 bases, with 16 bases between the two germline ends. This CDR3 is 16 amino acids long. Germline V lookup: CDR1 WSHSY, CDR2 SAAADI. The CDR3 spells CASSESEHSEQTEAFF. The CDR3 region has the DNA TGCGCCAGCAGTGAGTCGGAGCATTCCGAACAGACTGAAGCTTTCTTT.

The V gene is TRBV20-1, the J gene TRBJ2-4, with 11 bases that match TRBD2. CDR1 is DFQATT and CDR2 is SNEGSKA in the germline V gene (reference sequence). The CDR3 has 15 residues. J lost 1 base, V lost 5 bases, and 4 bases had no gene match. The CDR3 sequence: CSAGSGGAAKNIQYF. As DNA, the CDR3 is TGCAGTGCTGGTAGCGGGGGGGCCGCCAAAAACATTCAGTACTTC.

This clonotype was found many times. The V call is TRBV6-4, the J call TRBJ2-1; 11 bases align to TRBD2. The V segment lost 0 bases and the J segment 4 bases; nucleotides outside the gene matches: 2. The CDR3 sequence is 16 residues long. The V gene's germline CDR1 is MRHNA and CDR2 SNTAGT. The CDR3 loop is CASSDSASGGYNEQFF. CDR3 bases: TGTGCCAGCAGTGACTCGGCTAGCGGGGGGTACAATGAGCAGTTCTTC.

This chain joins TRBV14 and TRBJ1-6, with D possibly matching TRBD1 (5 bases). Germline V gene data show CDR1 as SGHDN and CDR2 as FVKESK. With 8 bases removed from V and 13 bases from J, the gap between germline ends came to 18 bases. This CDR3 is built from 13 residues. CDR3: CASVDTLGGPLHF. The CDR3 nucleotides read TGTGCCAGCGTGGACACCCTGGGAGGGCCCCTCCACTTT.

The rearrangement joins TRBV9 to TRBJ2-7; unclear D gene. CDR1 and CDR2 (germline): SGDLS, YYNGEE. The CDR3 covers 14 residues. Deletions cut 0 bases from V and 5 bases from J, with 12 bases between. CDR3 protein: CASSVGRTNDEQYF. CDR3 sequence (DNA): TGTGCCAGCAGCGTAGGAAGGACGAATGACGAGCAGTACTTC.

The rearrangement joins TRBV18 to TRBJ1-3, with a weak D call TRBD1 (5 bases). Per germline, CDR1 KGHSH and CDR2 LQKENI. V gave up 5 bases and J gave up 1 base, with 12 bases separating them. The CDR3 spans 15 residues. The CDR3 is CASSAGTESGNTIYF. As DNA, the CDR3 is TGTGCCAGCTCAGCCGGGACGGAATCTGGAAACACCATATATTTT.

This sequence joins TRBV11-3 and TRBJ2-7; D uncertain. Germline V gene lookup returns CDR1 SGHNT and CDR2 YENEEA. This CDR3 has 12 residues. V lost 11 bases and J 2 bases, leaving 13 bases between the germline ends. CDR3 sequence reads: CAGRTAAYEQYF. The CDR3 nucleotides are TGTGCCGGGCGGACGGCGGCCTACGAGCAGTACTTC.

This clonotype has a handful of counts. The CDR3 nucleotides are TGCGCCAGCAGCCAAGATCTGGCTAGCGGGGGGGCCTTCGATGAGCAGTTCTTC. It specifies CASSQDLASGGAFDEQFF. This sequence joins TRBV4-3 and TRBJ2-1; 12 nucleotides line up with TRBD2. V lost 0 bases, J lost 8 bases, and 11 bases stayed unmatched. The CDR3 consists of 18 residues. CDR1 and CDR2 from the germline V gene are LGHNA and YSLEER.

The sample holds a few counts of this clonotype. The chain combines TRBV19 with TRBJ2-2; D uncertain. Germline CDR1 is LNHDA and CDR2 is SQIVND (reference sequence). The CDR3 has 15 amino acids. V lost 3 bases and J 0 bases, leaving 8 bases between the germline ends. The CDR3 loop is CASSISPANTGELFF. The CDR3 coding sequence is TGTGCCAGTAGTATTTCACCCGCGAACACCGGGGAGCTGTTTTTT.

This clonotype was counted many times. The rearrangement links TRBV20-1 to TRBJ1-2; D is ambiguous. CDR1 is DFQATT and CDR2 is SNEGSKA in the germline V gene (reference sequence). Trimming pared 3 bases from V and 5 bases from J, leaving 10 bases between. The CDR3 sequence is 12 residues long. CDR3 protein: CSARTLGYGYTF. The CDR3 DNA reads TGCAGTGCTAGGACCCTGGGGTATGGCTACACCTTC.

This clonotype was seen ten or more times. The rearrangement links TRBV12-3 or TRBV12-4 to TRBJ1-1; D is unresolved. Trimming pared 1 base from V and 1 base from J, leaving 4 bases between. The CDR3 length is 13 residues. CDR3 region: CASSLDGNTEAFF. CDR3 DNA: TGTGCCAGCAGTTTAGACGGGAACACTGAAGCTTTCTTT.

In its sample, this clonotype was seen many times. V is TRBV4-1 and J is TRBJ1-4; 8 nucleotides match TRBD1. Germline CDR1 reads MGHRA; CDR2 reads YSYEKL. After removal of 4 bases from V and 0 bases from J, the junction contained 4 bases not matched to a gene. The CDR3 length is 16 residues. The CDR3 nucleotides read TGCGCCAGCAGCCGTACAGGGGGGGCAACTAATGAAAAACTGTTTTTT. Amino acid sequence: CASSRTGGATNEKLFF.

This clonotype was counted between two and nine times. The CDR3 sequence: CASSHLQGQYNEQFF. In nucleotides, the CDR3 is TGTGCCAGCAGCCATTTACAGGGCCAGTACAATGAGCAGTTCTTC. This chain uses TRBV14 with TRBJ2-1; perhaps TRBD1 as D (6 bases). The CDR3 is 15 residues long. V lost 3 bases to trimming and J lost 4 bases, with 13 bases between them. Germline V gene lookup returns CDR1 SGHDN and CDR2 FVKESK. Full variable domain (missing parts from reference TRBV14 and TRBJ2-1): EAGVTQFPSHSVIEKGQTVTLRCDPISGHDNLYWYRRVMGKEIKFLLHFVKESKQDESGMPNNRFLAERTGGTYSTLKVQPAELEDSGVYFCASSHLQGQYNEQFFGPGTRLTVL.

This clonotype was observed many times. The chain recombines TRBV11-2 with TRBJ2-7, with 10 bases fitting TRBD2. The CDR3 runs to 15 residues. Unmatched junction bases numbered 6, after V lost 4 bases and J lost 3 bases. Germline assignment: CDR1 SGHAT and CDR2 FQNNGV. CDR3 loop: CASSSSLAGVYEQYF. DNA of the CDR3: TGTGCCAGCAGCTCATCTCTAGCGGGGGTCTACGAGCAGTACTTC.

CDR3 amino acids: CASSLMSKTGTSESYEQFF. Written as DNA, the CDR3 is TGTGCCAGCAGTCTCATGAGTAAAACCGGGACTAGCGAGTCGTATGAGCAGTTCTTC. V is TRBV27 and J is TRBJ2-1; 10 bases fit TRBD2. Germline V gives CDR1 MNHEY, CDR2 SMNVEV (reference sequence). V lost 5 bases and J lost 8; bases outside the gene matches: 21. The CDR3 length is 19 residues.

The rearrangement links TRBV20-1 to TRBJ2-1; the D gene is possibly TRBD2 (6 bases). V shed 0 bases and J shed 1 base, with 10 bases lying between them. CDR1 and CDR2 from the germline V gene are DFQATT and SNEGSKA (reference sequence). The CDR3 spans 15 residues. This chain's CDR3 is CSARDETRSYNEQFF. In DNA form, the CDR3 reads TGCAGTGCTAGAGATGAGACTAGATCCTACAATGAGCAGTTCTTC.

V is TRBV27 and J is TRBJ1-6; no clear D gene. Germline V gene sequence: CDR1 MNHEY, CDR2 SMNVEV (reference sequence). V was cut by 3 bases and J by 7 bases, with 10 bases left in between. This CDR3 is 14 amino acids long. CDR3 coding DNA: TGTGCCAGCAGTTTTGGGCAATCGAATTCACCCCTCCACTTT. This translates into CASSFGQSNSPLHF.

This clonotype has more than one count but fewer than ten. The genes are TRBV6-5 and TRBJ2-1; 9 bases match TRBD2. Germline-derived CDR1 and CDR2 are MNHEY and SVGAGI. Trimming at V came to 2 bases and at J to 5 bases, leaving 4 bases not matched to a gene. There are 15 residues in the CDR3. CDR3 coding DNA: TGTGCCAGCAGTTACGAGACTAGCGGCAACAATGAGCAGTTCTTC. Protein: CASSYETSGNNEQFF.

This clonotype was recorded at least ten times. V and J are TRBV20-1 and TRBJ2-5; 10 bases align to TRBD2. Germline CDR1 is DFQATT and CDR2 is SNEGSKA (reference sequence). CDR3 length: 14 residues. The ends lost 3 bases at V and 4 bases at J; junction bases unmatched: 5. Here the CDR3 DNA reads TGCAGTGCTAGGTTAGCGGGGGGTCGAGAGACCCAGTACTTC. Protein: CSARLAGGRETQYF.

This clonotype was seen repeatedly, ten times or more. The J gene is TRBJ1-5, the V gene TRBV18; D remains unclear. V lost 3 bases, J lost 2 bases, and 5 bases lay in between. The germline V gene has CDR1 KGHSH and CDR2 LQKENI. The CDR3 length is 13 residues. CDR3 protein: CASSPVGNQPQHF. The CDR3 DNA is TGTGCCAGCTCACCGGTTGGCAATCAGCCCCAGCATTTT. Full variable domain (outside the CDR3, taken from reference TRBV18 and TRBJ1-5): NAGVMQNPRHLVRRRGQEARLRCSPMKGHSHVYWYRQLPEEGLKFMVYLQKENIIDESGMPKERFSAEFPKEGPSILRIQQVVRGDSAAYFCASSPVGNQPQHFGDGTRLSIL.